These T cell receptor beta chains were read from a single sample in a study of blood T cell repertoires in COVID-19. Clones were read by immunoSEQ multiplex PCR, and TCRdb kept only the in-frame ones, dropping some. The data contain roughly 30,000 clones, around nine tenths of them singletons. The sample was peripheral blood. These receptors were collected from a human donor in a cohort sampled during active COVID-19. Both conserved end residues are trimmed from each CDR3.

TRBV6-5	ASRAYPGGSYEQY
TRBV20-1	SASGGVVEAF
TRBV14	ASSSGTSRANEKLF
TRBV5-5	ASSLNSREGLNEQF
TRBV24-1	ATSDSGAASTDTQY
TRBV18	ASSPRGTKTGELF
TRBV19	ASMMRGSTDTQY
TRBV6-5	ASRERGQPQH
TRBV21-1	ASSKGGEGLKTQY
TRBV7-3	ASSLQGGNNYGYT
TRBV19	ASSIEVGTVSEAF
TRBV5-1	ASRGLATSNEQF
TRBV7-2	ASSLVGGASNQPQH
TRBV7-9	ASSFGGQGYEQY
TRBV6-6	ASSYSHEQKKLF
TRBV5-1	ASSLDGRGSQPQH
TRBV3-1/TRBV3-2	ASSQQGGKNYGYT
TRBV6-6	ASSSDRNLYNSPLH
TRBV6-6	ASTRTGEQPQH
TRBV2	ASSQREGQNIQY
TRBV3-1/TRBV3-2	ASSPKGRGSSYEQY
TRBV3-1/TRBV3-2	ASSHSSGNTIY
TRBV19	ASSAGTAFYGYT
TRBV12-3/TRBV12-4	ASSSNYYGYT
TRBV5-6	ASSVGTGGESNQPQH
TRBV18	ASSPGQGIHSNQPQH
TRBV29-1	SVEEGLRMADTQY
TRBV9	ASSVMTGYNTEAF
TRBV13	ASSLGTGVNYGYT
TRBV6-1	ASSEEPRRTQY
TRBV28	ASSLGATSSYNSPLH
TRBV18	ASSPPTGNGEKLF